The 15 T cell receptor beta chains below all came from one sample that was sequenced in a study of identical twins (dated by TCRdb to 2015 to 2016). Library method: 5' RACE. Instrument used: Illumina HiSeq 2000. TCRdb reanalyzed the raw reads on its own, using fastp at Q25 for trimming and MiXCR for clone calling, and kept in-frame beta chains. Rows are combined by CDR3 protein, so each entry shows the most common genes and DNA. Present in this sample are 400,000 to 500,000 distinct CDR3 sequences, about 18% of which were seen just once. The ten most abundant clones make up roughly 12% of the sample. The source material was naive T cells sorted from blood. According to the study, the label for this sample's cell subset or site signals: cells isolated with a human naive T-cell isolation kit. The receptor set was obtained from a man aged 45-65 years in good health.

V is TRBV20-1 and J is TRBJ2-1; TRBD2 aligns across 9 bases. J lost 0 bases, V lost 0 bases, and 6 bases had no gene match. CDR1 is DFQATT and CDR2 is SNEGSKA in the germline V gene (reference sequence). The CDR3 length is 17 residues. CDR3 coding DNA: TGCAGTGCTAGAGATCGTCTAGCGGGAAGCTCCTACAATGAGCAGTTCTTC. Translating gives CSARDRLAGSSYNEQFF.

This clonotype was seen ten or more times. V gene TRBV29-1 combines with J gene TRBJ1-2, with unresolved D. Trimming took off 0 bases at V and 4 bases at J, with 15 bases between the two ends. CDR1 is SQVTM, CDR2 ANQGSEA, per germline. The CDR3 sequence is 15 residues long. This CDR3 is CSVEDLPRTPYGYTF. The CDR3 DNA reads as TGCAGCGTTGAAGATCTGCCTAGGACCCCCTATGGCTACACCTTC.

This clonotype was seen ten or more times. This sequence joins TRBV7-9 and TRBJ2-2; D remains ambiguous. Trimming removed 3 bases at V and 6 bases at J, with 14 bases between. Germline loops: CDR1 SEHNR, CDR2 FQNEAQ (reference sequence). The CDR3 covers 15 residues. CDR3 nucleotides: TGTGCCAGCAGCTTCTCGCGTCTCGACGCCGGGGAGCTGTTTTTT. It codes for CASSFSRLDAGELFF.

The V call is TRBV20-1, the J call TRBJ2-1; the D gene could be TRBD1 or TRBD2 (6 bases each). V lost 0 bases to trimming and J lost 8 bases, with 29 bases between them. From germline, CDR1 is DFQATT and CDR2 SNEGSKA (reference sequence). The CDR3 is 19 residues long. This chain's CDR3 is CSARDRGWGATYSFYEQFF. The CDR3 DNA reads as TGCAGTGCTAGAGATCGAGGGTGGGGGGCCACATACTCTTTTTATGAGCAGTTCTTC.

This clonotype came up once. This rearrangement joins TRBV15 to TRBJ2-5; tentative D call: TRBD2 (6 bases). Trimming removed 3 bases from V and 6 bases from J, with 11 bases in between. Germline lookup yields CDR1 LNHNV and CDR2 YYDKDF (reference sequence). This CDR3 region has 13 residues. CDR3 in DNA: TGTGCCACCAGCAGGGAGGGGTTGAAGACCCAGTACTTC. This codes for CATSREGLKTQYF.

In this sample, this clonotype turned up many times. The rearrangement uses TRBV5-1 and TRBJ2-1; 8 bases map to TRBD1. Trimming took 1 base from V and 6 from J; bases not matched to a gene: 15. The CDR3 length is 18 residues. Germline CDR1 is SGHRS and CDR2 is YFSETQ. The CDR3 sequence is CASSLWELDRGGGNEQFF. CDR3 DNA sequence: TGCGCCAGCAGCTTGTGGGAACTCGACAGGGGAGGTGGCAATGAGCAGTTCTTC.

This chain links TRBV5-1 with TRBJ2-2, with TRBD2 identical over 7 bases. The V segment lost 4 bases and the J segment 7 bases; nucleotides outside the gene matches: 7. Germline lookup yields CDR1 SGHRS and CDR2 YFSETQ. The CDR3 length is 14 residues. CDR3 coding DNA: TGCGCCAGCAGCCCTAGACTAGCCGACGGGGAGCTGTTTTTT. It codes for CASSPRLADGELFF. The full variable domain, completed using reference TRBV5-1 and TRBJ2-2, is KAGVTQTPRYLIKTRGQQVTLSCSPISGHRSVSWYQQTPGQGLQFLFEYFSETQRNKGNFPGRFSGRQFSNSRSEMNVSTLELGDSALYLCASSPRLADGELFFGEGSRLTVL.

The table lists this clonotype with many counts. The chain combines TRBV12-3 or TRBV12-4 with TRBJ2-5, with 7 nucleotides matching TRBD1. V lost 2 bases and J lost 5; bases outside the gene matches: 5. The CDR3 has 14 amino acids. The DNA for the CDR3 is TGTGCCAGCAGTTTACAGGGGGAAGAGGAGACCCAGTACTTC. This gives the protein CASSLQGEEETQYF.

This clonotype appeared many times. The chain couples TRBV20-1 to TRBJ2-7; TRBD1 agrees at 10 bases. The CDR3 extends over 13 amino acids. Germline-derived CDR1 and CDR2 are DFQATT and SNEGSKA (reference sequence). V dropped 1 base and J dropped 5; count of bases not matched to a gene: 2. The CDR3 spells CSARGTGGNEQYF. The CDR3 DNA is TGCAGTGCTAGAGGGACAGGGGGAAACGAGCAGTACTTC.

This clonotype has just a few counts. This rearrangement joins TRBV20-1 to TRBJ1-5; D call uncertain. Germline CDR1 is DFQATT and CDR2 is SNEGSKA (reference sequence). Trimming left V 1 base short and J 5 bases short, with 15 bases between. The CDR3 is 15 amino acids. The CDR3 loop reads CSARGGGIEDQPQHF. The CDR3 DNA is TGCAGTGCTAGAGGGGGAGGGATCGAGGATCAGCCCCAGCATTTT.

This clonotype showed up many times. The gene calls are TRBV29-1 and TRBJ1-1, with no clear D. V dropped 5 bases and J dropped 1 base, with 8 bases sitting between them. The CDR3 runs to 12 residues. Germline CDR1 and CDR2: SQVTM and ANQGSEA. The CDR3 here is CSVQEGNTEAFF. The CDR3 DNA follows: TGCAGCGTTCAGGAGGGGAACACTGAAGCTTTCTTT. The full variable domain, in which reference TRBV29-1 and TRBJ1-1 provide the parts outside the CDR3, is SAVISQKPSRDICQRGTSLTIQCQVDSQVTMMFWYRQQPGQSLTLIATANQGSEATYESGFVIDKFPISRPNLTFSTLTVSNMSPEDSSIYLCSVQEGNTEAFFGQGTRLTVV.

CDR3 DNA sequence: TGTGCCAGCAGCGACAGGGGTGGCACAGATACGCAGTATTTT. It translates to CASSDRGGTDTQYF. The rearrangement links TRBV6-4 to TRBJ2-3, with 8 bases matching TRBD1. The V and J ends lost 6 bases and 1 base, in that order; junction bases with no gene match: 3. The CDR3 runs 14 residues. Germline-derived CDR1 and CDR2 are MRHNA and SNTAGT.

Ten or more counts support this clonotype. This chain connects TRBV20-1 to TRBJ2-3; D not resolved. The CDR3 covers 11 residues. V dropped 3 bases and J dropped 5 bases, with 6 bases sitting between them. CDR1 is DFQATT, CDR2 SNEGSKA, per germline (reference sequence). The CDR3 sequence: CSASRRDTQYF. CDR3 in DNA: TGCAGTGCTAGCAGAAGAGATACGCAGTATTTT.

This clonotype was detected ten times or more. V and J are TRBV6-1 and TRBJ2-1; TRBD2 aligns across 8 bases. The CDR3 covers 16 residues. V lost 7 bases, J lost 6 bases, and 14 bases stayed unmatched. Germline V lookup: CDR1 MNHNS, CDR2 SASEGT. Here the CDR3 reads CASTGLPGTRSNEQFF. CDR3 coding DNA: TGTGCCAGCACCGGACTGCCCGGGACTAGAAGCAATGAGCAGTTCTTC.

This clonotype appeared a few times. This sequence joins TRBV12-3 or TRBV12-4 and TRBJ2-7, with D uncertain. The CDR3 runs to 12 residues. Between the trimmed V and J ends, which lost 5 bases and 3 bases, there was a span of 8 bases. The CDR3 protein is CASSGVDYEQYF. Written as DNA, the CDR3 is TGTGCCAGCAGTGGTGTGGACTACGAGCAGTACTTC.